Here is one T cell receptor (beta chain) with its context. Its antigen remains undetermined. No clone much larger than this one lies a single base away; base qualities are absent. This sample was included in a study of blood T cell repertoires in COVID-19 (dated by TCRdb to the early 2020s). Concerning the study at large: The collaborator samples originated in the United States, Italy and Spain and spanned the acute and convalescent phases of COVID-19. The sample metadata nearly always contained a de-identified subject ID, COVID-19 status, age in years and sex. The prospective study material was composed of cDNA or gDNA derived from T cells, B-cell-depleted T cells, or PBMCs. Deeply sampled blood TCRbeta repertoires from subjects exposed to, actively infected with, or recovered from COVID-19 were included in the dataset. The repertoires were released in a freely available public database intended as a resource for research on the immune response to SARS-CoV-2. The samples were drawn from the first 160 participants of the ongoing ImmuneRACE study and from over a thousand subjects provided by 6 global collaborators. Where HLA class I and class II types were available, the types were taken from metadata supplied by the sample provider, not from assay-based typing. Study-level results and caveats: The quantity of clinical and demographic metadata differed by source and by participant and was supplied without curation.

TCRbeta CDR3 regions were amplified from genomic DNA using the immunoSEQ Assay, a bias-controlled multiplex PCR. Concerning the study's data processing: The number of nucleated cells in each sample was estimated by amplification of reference gene primers within the assay. To quantify the absolute abundance of each unique TCRbeta CDR3 rearrangement, sequence reads were collapsed and filtered. For each sample, productive Simpson clonality was calculated as the square root of Simpson's diversity index across productive rearrangements. TCRdb provides this immuneACCESS table in a form limited to in-frame rearrangements. Some clones are lacking; in checked studies, under half of them reflect an unresolved V gene, and why the rest are absent is not known. V, J and clone size derive from that table, while D and trimming were established from the DNA sequence. The sample table holds roughly 140,000 clones, of which 75% to 90% were seen once. Of the sample, 11% is held by the ten largest clones.

Enrolling through a virtual design, the prospective study's participants ranged in age from roughly 18 to 95 years and lived across 24 United States geographic areas. In the prospective study, cohorts were assigned on the basis of participant-reported clinical history obtained from a screening survey and a study questionnaire. ImmuneRACE Cohort 3 recovered participants were defined by two consecutive negative NP/OP PCR tests, healthcare professional clearance, or symptom resolution. In the prospective study, mobile phlebotomists collected whole blood, serum and a nasopharyngeal or oropharyngeal swab from each participant. Prospective study participants could optionally give additional blood draws and questionnaires over a roughly 2-month period. Prospective study blood samples were shipped either frozen or at room temperature before DNA extraction. From cysteine to phenylalanine, the CDR3 is 15 amino acids long. Of the read, only the CDR3 DNA is kept; its 45 bases are in frame from base 1. From the germline V gene, CDR1 is KGHSH and CDR2 is LQKENI. V loses 2 bases of germline sequence and J loses 4 bases, and the interval between the two ends is 11 bases.

Sequenced sample: PBMCs or T cells enriched from blood (not recorded which). The chain is encoded by TRBV18 joined to TRBJ1-4, with no reliable assignment of the D segment. The sequence derives from a man aged 55 to 70 who had recovered from COVID-19. The CDR3 here reads CASSPDRGDNEKLFF. The base sequence is TGTGCCAGCTCACCAGATCGAGGAGATAATGAAAAACTGTTTTTT.